One sample yielded the 22 T cell receptor beta chains listed below, sequenced in a study of OX40 agonist ivuxolimab in advanced cancers. Method: immunoSEQ multiplex PCR; TCRdb's copy keeps in-frame clones and lacks some. The sample has under 65,000 clones, 80% to 90% seen once. Material: CD4+ or CD8+ T cells sorted from blood, obtained in a trial of the OX40 agonist ivuxolimab. These TCRs come from an adult with an advanced solid tumor such as melanoma, head and neck, liver or kidney cancer.

J is TRBJ2-1 and V is TRBV14, with D possibly matching TRBD1 (5 bases). The CDR3 extends over 12 amino acids. Deletions cut 2 bases from V and 8 bases from J, with 7 bases between. Germline V gene data show CDR1 as SGHDN and CDR2 as FVKESK. In nucleotides, the CDR3 is TGTGCCAGCAGCCAAACCAGGGATGAGCAGTTCTTC. Translated, it gives CASSQTRDEQFF.

V gene TRBV6-1 combines with J gene TRBJ1-1; possible D gene TRBD1, 5 bases. Trimming cost V 0 bases and J 0 bases, with 11 bases left between them. CDR3 length: 16 residues. Germline V gene lookup returns CDR1 MNHNS and CDR2 SASEGT. The CDR3 loop is CASSEALGVLNTEAFF. Here the CDR3 DNA reads TGTGCCAGCAGTGAAGCGCTGGGGGTCCTGAACACTGAAGCTTTCTTT.

The genes are TRBV2 and TRBJ2-7, with a possible D match to TRBD2 (5 bases). The CDR3 covers 13 residues. CDR1 and CDR2 from the germline V gene are SNHLY and FYNNEI. V shed 0 bases and J shed 6 bases, with 9 bases lying between them. CDR3 coding DNA: TGTGCCAGCAGTGAAGCGCGGGTTGTCGAGCAGTACTTC. Protein: CASSEARVVEQYF. The full variable domain, rest sourced from reference TRBV2 and TRBJ2-7, is EPEVTQTPSHQVTQMGQEVILRCVPISNHLYFYWYRQILGQKVEFLVSFYNNEISEKSEIFDDQFSVERPDGSNFTLKIRSTKLEDSAMYFCASSEARVVEQYFGPGTRLTVT.

The chain recombines TRBV5-3 with TRBJ2-7; no clear D. TRBV5-3 is noted as an ORF with a role that remains uncertain. The CDR3 covers 14 residues. The V end lost 0 bases, the J end lost 3 bases, and 10 bases lay between the germline ends. This chain's CDR3 is CARSLGVGFYEQYF. For the CDR3, the DNA is TGTGCCAGAAGCTTGGGGGTAGGATTCTACGAGCAGTACTTC.

The chain combines TRBV6-1 with TRBJ2-5; 10 nucleotides match TRBD2. The V gene end was trimmed by 2 bases and the J gene end by 4 bases; junction bases not matched to a gene: 4. Germline CDR1 reads MNHNS; CDR2 reads SASEGT. The length of the CDR3 is 15 residues. The CDR3 spells CASSELPSGRETQYF. The CDR3 DNA reads TGTGCCAGCAGTGAATTACCTAGCGGGAGAGAGACCCAGTACTTC.

Only one count was recorded for this clone. J is TRBJ2-7 and V is TRBV30; D gene ambiguous. CDR3 length: 14 residues. The V gene lost 1 base and the J gene lost 7 bases, with 17 bases spanning the gap. The germline V gene encodes CDR1 GTSNPN and CDR2 SVGIG (reference sequence). The CDR3 reads CAWSGGASFREQYF. The DNA of the CDR3 is TGTGCCTGGAGTGGAGGAGCGAGTTTTAGGGAGCAGTACTTC.

This rearrangement joins TRBV6-1 to TRBJ2-7; 10 nucleotides agree with TRBD1. The CDR3 is 15 amino acids. The germline gives CDR1 MNHNS, CDR2 SASEGT. The V and J ends lost 6 bases and 4 bases, in that order; junction bases with no gene match: 9. The CDR3 here is CASSLRDRGSYEQYF. Written as DNA, the CDR3 is TGTGCCAGCAGCCTCCGGGACAGGGGTTCATACGAGCAGTACTTC.

The CDR3 loop reads CASSSPPGTGPTEAFF. For the CDR3, the DNA is TGTGCCAGTAGTTCCCCGCCCGGGACAGGGCCCACTGAAGCTTTCTTT. The J gene is TRBJ1-1, the V gene TRBV19, with 9 bases identical to TRBD1. V shed 5 bases and J 4 bases; nucleotides not matched to a gene: 11. The CDR3 spans 16 residues. The germline V gene has CDR1 LNHDA and CDR2 SQIVND (reference sequence).

This chain joins TRBV7-2 and TRBJ2-1, with a tentative D call TRBD2 (5 bases). The CDR3 has 11 residues. Trimming took 5 bases from V and 9 from J, leaving 8 bases between them. The germline gives CDR1 SGHTA, CDR2 FQGNSA. The CDR3 DNA reads TGTGCCAGCAGCCTAGAGGGTGAGCAGTTCTTC. Its translation is CASSLEGEQFF.

V usage is TRBV11-2 and J usage is TRBJ2-7; 9 nucleotides agree with TRBD1. Unmatched junction bases numbered 3, after V lost 3 bases and J lost 3 bases. Germline V gene sequence: CDR1 SGHAT, CDR2 FQNNGV. The CDR3 is 14 amino acids. The CDR3 loop reads CASSFRTGDYEQYF. The CDR3 bases are TGTGCCAGCAGCTTCCGGACAGGGGACTACGAGCAGTACTTC.

The chain uses TRBV19 and TRBJ1-5; 9 nucleotides agree with TRBD1. Germline loops: CDR1 LNHDA, CDR2 SQIVND (reference sequence). CDR3 length: 14 amino acids. The J segment lost 5 bases and the V segment lost 6 bases, leaving 5 bases of the junction unmatched. CDR3 region: CASRRTGEDQPQHF. For the CDR3, the DNA is TGTGCCAGTAGACGGACAGGGGAAGATCAGCCCCAGCATTTT.

In the case of this clone: One end of the junction fails to match germline, which may point to a read error. This rearrangement joins TRBV30 to TRBJ2-1; possibly TRBD2 for D (5 bases). Germline assignment: CDR1 GTSNPN and CDR2 SVGIG (reference sequence). The CDR3 totals 12 residues. The CDR3 DNA is TGTGCCTGGAGGGACTCCCACAATGAGCAGTTCTTC. It is translated as CAWRDSHNEQFF. Variable domain in full (rest from reference TRBV30 and TRBJ2-1): SQTIHQWPATLVQPVGSPLSLECTVEGTSNPNLYWYRQAAGRGLQLLFYSVGIGQISSEVPQNLSASRPQDRQFILSSKKLLLSDSGFYLCAWRDSHNEQFFGPGTRLTVL.

The V and J genes are TRBV10-2 and TRBJ2-7, with 12 bases lining up with TRBD1. Germline loops: CDR1 WSHSY, CDR2 SAAADI. Losses at the gene ends were 8 bases for V and 6 bases for J; bases not matched to a gene: 8. The CDR3 contains 14 residues. CDR3 protein: CASRSGTGGFEQYF. Written as DNA, the CDR3 is TGCGCCAGCCGATCCGGGACAGGGGGCTTCGAGCAGTACTTC.

This chain uses TRBV7-9 with TRBJ2-5; TRBD1 matches at 7 bases. Germline V gene data show CDR1 as SEHNR and CDR2 as FQNEAQ (reference sequence). The CDR3 has 15 residues. V lost 2 bases and J lost 3; bases outside the gene matches: 6. The CDR3 region is CASSLSGQGEETQYF. The CDR3 bases are TGTGCCAGCAGCTTATCTGGGCAGGGGGAAGAGACCCAGTACTTC.

The chain employs TRBV15 and TRBJ2-1; 8 nucleotides match TRBD2. Germline assignment: CDR1 LNHNV and CDR2 YYDKDF (reference sequence). The length of the CDR3 is 14 residues. The ends lost 0 bases at V and 7 bases at J; junction bases unmatched: 2. CDR3 bases: TGTGCCACCAGCAGAGATAGACTAGCGAATGAGCAGTTCTTC. It codes for CATSRDRLANEQFF. Supplemented by reference TRBV15 and TRBJ2-1, the full variable domain reads DAMVIQNPRYQVTQFGKPVTLSCSQTLNHNVMYWYQQKSSQAPKLLFHYYDKDFNNEADTPDNFQSRRPNTSFCFLDIRSPGLGDTAMYLCATSRDRLANEQFFGPGTRLTVL.

The chain has TRBV19 and TRBJ1-6, with D unclear. The ends were cut back, 6 bases at V and 5 bases at J, with 14 bases in the middle. The CDR3 loop spans 15 amino acids. In germline, CDR1 is LNHDA, CDR2 SQIVND (reference sequence). CDR3: CASSTSAGDNSPLHF. In DNA form, the CDR3 reads TGTGCCAGTAGCACCTCGGCGGGAGATAATTCACCCCTCCACTTT.

This clone has just one count. The chain has TRBV28 and TRBJ1-5; D may be TRBD1 (6 bases). Per germline, CDR1 MDHEN and CDR2 SYDVKM. V gave up 5 bases and J gave up 0 bases, with 14 bases separating them. The CDR3 has 16 residues. CDR3 sequence reads: CASSLGEGGSNQPQHF. CDR3 sequence (DNA): TGTGCCAGCAGTCTTGGGGAAGGGGGTAGCAATCAGCCCCAGCATTTT.

The rearrangement uses TRBV4-2 and TRBJ2-2; no clear D. V was shortened by 0 bases and J by 4 bases, with 9 bases between the two germline ends. Germline values: CDR1 LGHNA, CDR2 YNFKEQ. This CDR3 has 15 residues. CDR3 DNA: TGTGCCAGCAGCCAAGATTGGCTAGGCACCGGGGAGCTGTTTTTT. This codes for CASSQDWLGTGELFF.

Only one count was recorded for this clone. J is TRBJ1-5 and V is TRBV11-2; D gene ambiguous. Germline lookup yields CDR1 SGHAT and CDR2 FQNNGV. V lost 5 bases and J 7 bases, leaving 15 bases between the germline ends. This CDR3 contains 14 residues. The CDR3 DNA follows: TGTGCCAGCAGCCTCAGCGGCTGGGGACAGCCCCAGCATTTT. It specifies CASSLSGWGQPQHF.

This chain links TRBV2 with TRBJ1-2; unclear D gene. The CDR3 extends over 13 amino acids. Trimming shortened V by 7 bases and J by 6 bases, and 15 bases separated the two germline ends. Germline V lookup: CDR1 SNHLY, CDR2 FYNNEI. The CDR3 reads CASKSGYEDGYTF. The CDR3 bases are TGTGCCAGCAAGTCGGGGTATGAAGATGGCTACACCTTC.

This clone was seen only once. This sequence joins TRBV30 and TRBJ2-7, with TRBD1 matching over 8 bases. V lost 3 bases to trimming and J lost 5 bases; unmatched junction nucleotides: 6. There are 13 residues in the CDR3. In germline, CDR1 is GTSNPN, CDR2 SVGIG (reference sequence). This chain's CDR3 is CAWRPGQAHEQYF. DNA for the CDR3: TGTGCCTGGAGGCCGGGACAGGCCCACGAGCAGTACTTC.

V is TRBV7-9 and J is TRBJ1-2, with TRBD1 as a possible D gene (6 bases). With 3 bases removed from V and 4 bases from J, the gap between germline ends came to 9 bases. The CDR3 runs to 13 residues. Germline assignment: CDR1 SEHNR and CDR2 FQNEAQ (reference sequence). This CDR3 is CASSLAGAYGYTF. CDR3 sequence (DNA): TGTGCCAGCAGCTTGGCAGGGGCCTATGGCTACACCTTC. The full variable domain, its missing parts supplied by reference TRBV7-9 and TRBJ1-2, is DTGVSQNPRHKITKRGQNVTFRCDPISEHNRLYWYRQTLGQGPEFLTYFQNEAQLEKSRLLSDRFSAERPKGSFSTLEIQRTEQGDSAMYLCASSLAGAYGYTFGSGTRLTVV.